This T cell receptor beta chain is from a study of T cells in Graves' hyperthyroidism and ophthalmopathy. Whole-study results and caveats: In validation, the model predicted ophthalmopathy. These predictions came a median roughly 6.5 months before onset.

RNA transcripts gave rise to amplified TCR beta CDR3 regions. The HTBI primer set served for first-round RT-PCR of the TCR CDR3. One entry per CDR3 protein results from TCRdb running MiXCR on the multiplex PCR reads. In the table there are about 270,000 distinct CDR3 sequences, approximately 25% of which are singletons. PBMCs were collected from an approximately 9.5 ml volume of fresh peripheral blood. This CDR3 is 18 amino acids long. Trimming removed 6 bases from V and 1 base from J; junction bases left unmatched: 17. From germline, CDR1 is MRHNA and CDR2 SNTAGT. There are many counts of this clonotype. The antigen is undetermined.

Material for sequencing was blood. This clonotype was sampled from a woman aged 40 to 50 with Graves' ophthalmopathy. V is TRBV6-4 and J is TRBJ2-5; 7 nucleotides agree with TRBD1. Here the CDR3 DNA reads TGTGCCAGCAGGATAACGACAGGGCCTAGTACTCTCCAAGAGACCCAGTACTTC. It codes for CASRITTGPSTLQETQYF.